One and the same sample provided the 15 T cell receptor beta chains below, sequenced in a study of cytomegalovirus exposure and HLA in healthy donors. 13 Jbeta primers and 60 Vbeta primers were used for the PCR. Clones were read by immunoSEQ multiplex PCR, and TCRdb kept only the in-frame ones, dropping some. The data show some 100,000 clones, roughly 75% seen once. Sequencing used PBMCs. Receptors were obtained from a male donor in good health and CMV-seropositive.

The chain employs TRBV20-1 and TRBJ1-2; D gene uncertain. There are 10 residues in the CDR3. CDR1 and CDR2 (germline): DFQATT, SNEGSKA (reference sequence). In DNA, the CDR3 is TGCAGCGGGTCTAACTATGGCTACACCTTC. Translation gives CSGSNYGYTF.

This clone has only a few counts. V is TRBV30 and J is TRBJ2-7; 10 bases are shared with TRBD1. This CDR3 is built from 15 residues. The ends lost 0 bases at V and 4 bases at J; junction bases unmatched: 6. Germline values: CDR1 GTSNPN, CDR2 SVGIG (reference sequence). The CDR3 here is CAWSVGGTGAYEQYF. CDR3 in DNA: TGTGCCTGGAGTGTAGGCGGGACAGGGGCTTACGAGCAGTACTTC.

This clone was found a few times. J is TRBJ1-4 and V is TRBV30; D gene ambiguous. CDR3 length equals 13 residues. V was trimmed by 3 bases and J by 5 bases, leaving 10 bases between them. CDR1 and CDR2 from the germline V gene are GTSNPN and SVGIG (reference sequence). CDR3 loop: CAWRRVGNEKLFF. The CDR3 bases are TGTGCCTGGAGGAGGGTAGGGAATGAAAAACTGTTTTTT.

The gene calls are TRBV6-1 and TRBJ2-3, with 8 bases that match TRBD2. Germline V gives CDR1 MNHNS, CDR2 SASEGT. Trimming cost V 9 bases and J 4 bases; bases outside gene matches: 6. This CDR3 region has 13 residues. The CDR3 loop reads CASIAGIPDTQYF. As DNA, the CDR3 is TGTGCCAGTATAGCGGGGATCCCAGATACGCAGTATTTT.

The chain is built from TRBV9 and TRBJ1-3, with 7 nucleotides matching TRBD1. Per the germline V gene, CDR1 is SGDLS and CDR2 is YYNGEE. V was clipped by 0 bases and J by 1 base; unmatched bases: 13. This CDR3 is built from 19 residues. The CDR3 protein is CASSVGSGTVGMSGNTIYF. The CDR3, as DNA: TGTGCCAGCAGCGTAGGGTCAGGGACAGTAGGAATGTCTGGAAACACCATATATTTT.

This chain uses TRBV30 with TRBJ1-5; TRBD1 agrees at 7 bases. Germline CDR1 and CDR2: GTSNPN and SVGIG (reference sequence). V shed 1 base and J 4 bases; nucleotides not matched to a gene: 10. The CDR3 is 16 residues long. The CDR3, as DNA: TGTGCCTGGAGTGCTCGACGGGACAGTGGAAATCAGCCCCAGCATTTT. It yields the protein CAWSARRDSGNQPQHF.

This rearrangement joins TRBV7-2 to TRBJ2-5; D is perhaps TRBD1 (5 bases). The CDR3 has 14 amino acids. Germline lookup yields CDR1 SGHTA and CDR2 FQGNSA. V dropped 0 bases and J dropped 7 bases, with 12 bases sitting between them. CDR3 in DNA: TGTGCCAGCAGCTTAGCGGGTCAGGGTGGGACCCAGTACTTC. This codes for CASSLAGQGGTQYF.

Only one count was recorded for this clone. Written as DNA, the CDR3 is TGTGCCAGCTCGCGGGACGGGGACACTGAAGCTTTCTTT. Translation: CASSRDGDTEAFF. The chain recombines TRBV18 with TRBJ1-1, with D possibly TRBD1 on 5 matching bases. Per the germline V gene, CDR1 is KGHSH and CDR2 is LQKENI. The length of the CDR3 is 13 residues. Trimming left V 6 bases short and J 3 bases short, with 11 bases between. Together with reference TRBV18 and TRBJ1-1, the CDR3 gives the full variable domain: NAGVMQNPRHLVRRRGQEARLRCSPMKGHSHVYWYRQLPEEGLKFMVYLQKENIIDESGMPKERFSAEFPKEGPSILRIQQVVRGDSAAYFCASSRDGDTEAFFGQGTRLTVV.

V and J are TRBV7-6 and TRBJ2-3; 14 bases line up with TRBD2. The CDR3 runs to 15 residues. CDR1 and CDR2 from the germline V gene are SGHVS and FNYEAQ. Losses at the gene ends were 5 bases for V and 8 bases for J; bases not matched to a gene: 6. The CDR3 is CASSLGLAGGGTQYF. The CDR3 nucleotides are TGTGCCAGCAGCCTCGGACTAGCGGGGGGCGGTACGCAGTATTTT.

V gene TRBV28 combines with J gene TRBJ2-7, with D maybe TRBD2 (7 bases). The CDR3 totals 15 residues. V lost 5 bases and J 5 bases, leaving 19 bases between the germline ends. The germline V gene has CDR1 MDHEN and CDR2 SYDVKM. For the CDR3, the DNA is TGTGCCAGCAGTCCCCCGGGGGGCCGCAGGAACGAGCAGTACTTC. Translating gives CASSPPGGRRNEQYF.

This clone was observed once. The rearrangement links TRBV6-6 to TRBJ2-3, with 7 bases aligning to TRBD2. CDR3 length: 15 amino acids. Germline V lookup: CDR1 MNHNY, CDR2 SVGAGI (reference sequence). The CDR3 nucleotides are TGTGCTAACTCTCTCCAGCGGGGAAACACAGATACGCAGTATTTT. Protein sequence: CANSLQRGNTDTQYF.

V gene TRBV7-8 combines with J gene TRBJ2-1; 11 positions match TRBD2. This CDR3 has 14 amino acids. The V segment lost 5 bases and the J segment 12 bases; nucleotides outside the gene matches: 9. Germline loops: CDR1 SGHVS, CDR2 FQNEAQ. The CDR3, as DNA: TGTGCCAGCAGCCCTACCCGACTAGCGGGGCGGCAGTTCTTC. Its protein is CASSPTRLAGRQFF. Drawing the rest from reference TRBV7-8 and TRBJ2-1, the complete variable domain is GAGVSQSPRYKVAKRGQDVALRCDPISGHVSLFWYQQALGQGPEFLTYFQNEAQLDKSGLPSDRFFAERPEGSVSTLKIQRTQQEDSAVYLCASSPTRLAGRQFFGPGTRLTVL.

This clone was counted only a few times. This chain uses TRBV6-5 with TRBJ2-3; 16 bases match TRBD2. The trim removed 5 bases at V and 4 bases at J, leaving 0 bases unmatched. The CDR3 is made up of 15 amino acids. Germline-derived CDR1 and CDR2 are MNHEY and SVGAGI. The CDR3 sequence: CASSGTSGGADTQYF. The CDR3 nucleotides read TGTGCCAGCAGTGGGACTAGCGGGGGGGCAGATACGCAGTATTTT.

There are a few counts of this clone. The rearrangement uses TRBV28 and TRBJ1-2, with TRBD1 identical over 7 bases. With V trimmed by 6 bases and J by 4 bases, 17 bases remained unmatched. CDR1 is MDHEN, CDR2 SYDVKM, per germline. CDR3 size: 17 residues. The CDR3 nucleotides are TGTGCCAGCAGACGGAGCCCGGACAGGTCGATTTTCTATGGCTACACCTTC. This sequence encodes CASRRSPDRSIFYGYTF.

The chain combines TRBV15 with TRBJ2-1, with a tentative D call TRBD2 (5 bases). Between the trimmed V and J ends, which lost 0 bases and 6 bases, there was a span of 9 bases. Germline values: CDR1 LNHNV, CDR2 YYDKDF (reference sequence). The length of the CDR3 is 14 residues. CDR3 DNA sequence: TGTGCCACCAGCAGAGATCCACGGGGCAATGAGCAGTTCTTC. Translation gives CATSRDPRGNEQFF.